This TCR beta chain emerged from a study of shared clonotypes between healthy human individuals. Every donor was a Caucasian adult from Nashville, Tennessee. The CDR3 contains 15 residues. Trimming removed 0 bases from V and 9 bases from J; junction bases left unmatched: 13. Germline CDR1 is GTSNPN and CDR2 is SVGIG (reference sequence). It was at deep level that the assay was run. The genomic DNA of each subset was split evenly across several immunoSEQ plates. The assay was immunoSEQ multiplex PCR, and TCRdb's table has in-frame clones only and misses some. The sample yields some 2.1 million clones, roughly 95% seen once.

Sample: naive CD4+ T cells sorted from blood. Subset here: CD45RA+ positively selected. The V and J genes are TRBV30 and TRBJ1-2; 7 bases fit TRBD1. The receptor's source is a young man in good health. The CDR3 bases are TGTGCCTGGAGTGTATCCATAGGGGGCTTCAGTAGCTACACCTTC. Translation: CAWSVSIGGFSSYTF.